What follows are 25 T cell receptor beta chains derived from one specimen sequenced in a study of OX40 agonist ivuxolimab in advanced cancers. Only in-frame clones appear in the TCRdb table, and some are missing; sequencing was by immunoSEQ multiplex PCR. This table holds almost 85,000 clones, nearly 90% found once. This sample comprised CD4+ or CD8+ T cells sorted from blood, obtained in a trial of the OX40 agonist ivuxolimab. These receptors were obtained from an adult with an advanced solid tumor such as melanoma, head and neck, liver or kidney cancer.

Written as DNA, the CDR3 is TGCAGCGCACAACCCCAGAGGCGGGACACTGAAGCTTTCTTT. It is translated as CSAQPQRRDTEAFF. J is TRBJ1-1 and V is TRBV29-1; D gene ambiguous. The CDR3 contains 14 residues. The V end lost 7 bases, the J end lost 3 bases, and 18 bases lay between the germline ends. Germline CDR1 SQVTM, CDR2 ANQGSEA.

The rearrangement links TRBV7-9 to TRBJ2-1; no definite D call. The CDR3 covers 11 residues. Germline CDR1 and CDR2: SEHNR and FQNEAQ (reference sequence). Trimming removed 1 base at V and 10 bases at J, with 5 bases between. The CDR3 sequence is CASSLVSEQFF. As DNA, the CDR3 is TGTGCCAGCAGCTTAGTTAGCGAGCAGTTCTTC.

The rearrangement links TRBV28 to TRBJ2-3, with D possibly matching TRBD1 (6 bases). Germline-derived CDR1 and CDR2 are MDHEN and SYDVKM. The CDR3 has 16 amino acids. The germline V and J ends were trimmed by 3 bases and 3 bases, with 16 bases remaining between them. The CDR3 DNA reads as TGTGCCAGCAGTTTGGGATGGACAGATGGTACAGATACGCAGTATTTT. It is translated as CASSLGWTDGTDTQYF.

The chain is built from TRBV5-4 and TRBJ2-1; D possibly corresponds to TRBD2 (6 bases). CDR3 length: 13 residues. Germline V CDR1 and CDR2: SGHNT, YYREEE (reference sequence). Trimming took off 0 bases at V and 11 bases at J, with 12 bases between the two ends. This CDR3 is CASSLEGSGQQFF. The CDR3 coding sequence is TGTGCCAGCAGCTTGGAGGGAAGCGGGCAGCAGTTCTTC.

The CDR3 loop is CASSLTGVPNEKLFF. The CDR3, as DNA: TGTGCCAGCAGCCTCACAGGGGTGCCTAATGAAAAACTGTTTTTT. The chain couples TRBV7-3 to TRBJ1-4; TRBD1 aligns across 7 bases. V lost 5 bases, J lost 3 bases, and 6 bases stayed unmatched. CDR3 length equals 15 residues. Germline V gene lookup returns CDR1 SGHTA and CDR2 FQGTGA. Full variable domain (outside the CDR3, taken from reference TRBV7-3 and TRBJ1-4): GAGVSQTPSNKVTEKGKYVELRCDPISGHTALYWYRQSLGQGPEFLIYFQGTGAADDSGLPNDRFFAVRPEGSVSTLKIQRTERGDSAVYLCASSLTGVPNEKLFFGSGTQLSVL.

This clone was recorded once. The V and J genes are TRBV10-3 and TRBJ1-2; 7 nucleotides align to TRBD1. Trimming at V came to 4 bases and at J to 4 bases, leaving 9 bases not matched to a gene. The CDR3 is 15 residues long. CDR1 and CDR2 from the germline V gene are ENHRY and SYGVKD. CDR3 coding DNA: TGTGCCATCAGTGGAGGGGGGACAGATCTCTATGGCTACACCTTC. This translates into CAISGGGTDLYGYTF.

V gene TRBV19 combines with J gene TRBJ2-6; no clear D. The V gene's germline CDR1 is LNHDA and CDR2 SQIVND (reference sequence). The CDR3 loop spans 15 amino acids. V was trimmed by 0 bases and J by 11 bases, leaving 14 bases between them. This CDR3 is CASSIEVWTVYVLTF. CDR3 DNA: TGTGCCAGTAGTATAGAGGTATGGACCGTTTACGTCCTGACTTTC.

J is TRBJ2-5 and V is TRBV2; weak D call: TRBD1 (5 bases). Germline-derived CDR1 and CDR2 are SNHLY and FYNNEI. V lost 4 bases and J 4 bases, leaving 7 bases between the germline ends. The CDR3 spans 12 residues. Here the CDR3 DNA reads TGTGCCAGCAGTGGACAGCCAGAGACCCAGTACTTC. It codes for CASSGQPETQYF.

The V gene is TRBV5-1, the J gene TRBJ2-7, with 9 bases lining up with TRBD2. This CDR3 has 17 residues. After removal of 4 bases from V and 0 bases from J, the junction contained 11 bases not matched to a gene. From germline, CDR1 is SGHRS and CDR2 YFSETQ. The CDR3 DNA reads TGCGCCAGCAGCCGCCCACCCTCTAGCGGGGCCTCCTACGAGCAGTACGTC. This encodes CASSRPPSSGASYEQYV.

This chain joins TRBV19 and TRBJ2-1; TRBD2 matches at 10 bases. Germline V lookup: CDR1 LNHDA, CDR2 SQIVND (reference sequence). The CDR3 contains 13 residues. V was pared by 4 bases and J by 8 bases, with 2 bases of the junction left unmatched. As DNA, the CDR3 is TGTGCCAGTAGTAGAGCGGGAGGGGATGAGCAGTTCTTC. Translated: CASSRAGGDEQFF.

The V and J genes are TRBV7-9 and TRBJ2-5; D is unclear. The CDR3 covers 11 residues. V was trimmed by 5 bases and J by 7 bases, leaving 8 bases between them. Germline values: CDR1 SEHNR, CDR2 FQNEAQ (reference sequence). The CDR3 nucleotides are TGTGCCAGCAGCCGAATGGGGACCCAGTACTTC. It codes for CASSRMGTQYF.

V is TRBV19 and J is TRBJ2-1; tentative D call: TRBD2 (5 bases). Germline V CDR1 and CDR2: LNHDA, SQIVND (reference sequence). Deletions cut 1 base from V and 3 bases from J, with 10 bases between. CDR3 length: 15 residues. The CDR3 nucleotides read TGTGCCAGTAGTATAGTTACCGGGGTCTACAATGAGCAGTTCTTC. Its protein product is CASSIVTGVYNEQFF.

The CDR3 spells CASSSRGGLNGYTF. In DNA, the CDR3 is TGTGCCAGCAGCTCCCGCGGGGGTTTAAATGGCTACACCTTC. V is TRBV5-8 and J is TRBJ1-2; D perhaps matches TRBD1 (5 bases). Germline-derived CDR1 and CDR2 are SGHTS and YDEGEE. This CDR3 contains 14 residues. The ends were cut back, 3 bases at V and 6 bases at J, with 15 bases in the middle.

This sequence joins TRBV19 and TRBJ2-4, with TRBD1 identical over 10 bases. The CDR3 consists of 15 residues. V was clipped by 7 bases and J by 8 bases; unmatched bases: 11. Germline V lookup: CDR1 LNHDA, CDR2 SQIVND (reference sequence). Here the CDR3 reads CASTAGDRGRDIQYF. CDR3 in DNA: TGTGCCAGTACCGCAGGTGACAGGGGGCGGGACATTCAGTACTTC.

The V gene is TRBV18, the J gene TRBJ1-6; D perhaps matches TRBD1 (6 bases). The CDR3 totals 16 residues. Germline CDR1 is KGHSH and CDR2 is LQKENI. V was cut by 4 bases and J by 5 bases, with 15 bases left in between. The CDR3 sequence: CASSRSQGSNNSPLHF. The CDR3 bases are TGTGCCAGCTCACGATCTCAGGGGTCGAATAATTCACCCCTCCACTTT.

This chain uses TRBV7-9 with TRBJ2-5; D is unresolved. Germline V gene sequence: CDR1 SEHNR, CDR2 FQNEAQ (reference sequence). Trimming stripped 8 bases from V and 5 bases from J, with 21 bases between. The CDR3 extends over 15 amino acids. The CDR3 protein is CASRPSGPRVETQYF. For the CDR3, the DNA is TGTGCCAGCCGCCCGTCGGGCCCCCGTGTGGAGACCCAGTACTTC.

The V and J genes are TRBV7-2 and TRBJ1-2; 9 bases map to TRBD1. J was trimmed by 14 bases and V by 5 bases; bases with no gene match: 12. The CDR3 consists of 13 residues. Germline V CDR1 and CDR2: SGHTA, FQGNSA. The DNA for the CDR3 is TGTGCCAGCAGCGATGGGACAGGGTCCGCCCAGACCTTC. Residues: CASSDGTGSAQTF.

This sequence joins TRBV9 and TRBJ1-1; D is ambiguous. Germline CDR1 SGDLS, CDR2 YYNGEE. The CDR3 covers 14 residues. The V and J ends lost 5 bases and 1 base respectively, with 12 bases between them. CDR3 nucleotide sequence: TGTGCCAGCAGTGCCACCTCTGGGAACACTGAAGCTTTCTTT. Residues: CASSATSGNTEAFF.

This sequence joins TRBV5-1 and TRBJ1-4, with 7 bases fitting TRBD1. CDR1 is SGHRS and CDR2 is YFSETQ in the germline V gene. The CDR3 has 18 amino acids. With 3 bases clipped from V and 8 bases from J, the junction kept 19 bases outside the gene matches. The CDR3 loop reads CASSSYVPGQSRGEKLFF. The CDR3 DNA follows: TGCGCCAGCAGCTCTTATGTCCCGGGACAGTCTCGGGGGGAAAAACTGTTTTTT.

The genes are TRBV5-4 and TRBJ2-7, with TRBD2 matching over 11 bases. This CDR3 contains 14 residues. Germline CDR1 is SGHNT and CDR2 is YYREEE (reference sequence). V lost 3 bases, J lost 9 bases, and 8 bases stayed unmatched. The CDR3 is CASSSNSGRVAQYF. The DNA for the CDR3 is TGTGCCAGCAGCTCCAATAGCGGGAGGGTAGCGCAGTACTTC.

This clone has just one count. J is TRBJ2-4 and V is TRBV29-1; unclear D gene. This CDR3 region has 13 residues. CDR1 and CDR2 from the germline V gene are SQVTM and ANQGSEA. V lost 6 bases to trimming and J lost 0 bases, with 9 bases between them. The CDR3 coding sequence is TGCAGCGTCGCTCCGGGAGCCAAAAACATTCAGTACTTC. Protein: CSVAPGAKNIQYF.

Comments on this clone: This sample also contains other DNA sequences that code for the same CDR3. This chain joins TRBV2 and TRBJ2-2, with D possibly being TRBD1 (6 bases). The CDR3 runs to 15 residues. Germline V gene sequence: CDR1 SNHLY, CDR2 FYNNEI. Trimming pared 5 bases from V and 2 bases from J, leaving 12 bases between. In DNA, the CDR3 is TGTGCCAGCAGTTTACAGGGTTTTAACACCGGGGAGCTGTTTTTT. Its translation is CASSLQGFNTGELFF.

The chain joins TRBV20-1 to TRBJ1-1, with unresolved D. Trimming removed 4 bases from V and 1 base from J, with 4 bases in between. This CDR3 is built from 11 residues. The germline gives CDR1 DFQATT, CDR2 SNEGSKA (reference sequence). Here the CDR3 reads CSAIKNTEAFF. The CDR3 DNA sequence: TGCAGTGCTATTAAGAACACTGAAGCTTTCTTT.

V gene TRBV4-1 combines with J gene TRBJ2-7, with 10 bases aligning to TRBD2. The J segment lost 5 bases and the V segment lost 0 bases, leaving 13 bases of the junction unmatched. Germline lookup yields CDR1 MGHRA and CDR2 YSYEKL. CDR3 size: 18 residues. CDR3 bases: TGCGCCAGCAGCCAAGATCCGCGTTCTAGCGGGAGAAGCCACGAGCAGTACTTC. It yields the protein CASSQDPRSSGRSHEQYF.

Remarks on this clone: This CDR3 is also generated by other DNA sequences in the sample. This CDR3 is CASSITPTRISSGGKEKLFF. The CDR3 bases are TGCGCCAGCAGCATAACACCCACGAGAATCTCATCGGGCGGTAAAGAAAAACTGTTTTTT. This rearrangement joins TRBV4-1 to TRBJ1-4; D not certain. With 5 bases removed from V and 8 bases from J, the gap between germline ends came to 33 bases. CDR3 size: 20 residues. Looked up from germline, CDR1 is MGHRA and CDR2 is YSYEKL.